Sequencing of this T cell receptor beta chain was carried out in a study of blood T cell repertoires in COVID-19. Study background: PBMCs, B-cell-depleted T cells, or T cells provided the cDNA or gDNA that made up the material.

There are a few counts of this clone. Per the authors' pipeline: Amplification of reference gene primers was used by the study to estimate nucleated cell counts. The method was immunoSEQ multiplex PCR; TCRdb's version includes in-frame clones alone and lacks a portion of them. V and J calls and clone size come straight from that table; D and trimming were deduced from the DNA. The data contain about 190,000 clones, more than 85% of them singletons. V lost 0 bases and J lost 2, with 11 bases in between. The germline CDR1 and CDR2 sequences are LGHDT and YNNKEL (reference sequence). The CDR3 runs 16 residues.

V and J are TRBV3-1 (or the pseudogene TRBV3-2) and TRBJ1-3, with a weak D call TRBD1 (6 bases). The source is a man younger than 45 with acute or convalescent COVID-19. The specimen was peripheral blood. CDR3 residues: CASSQELGAAGNTIYF. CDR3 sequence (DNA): TGTGCCAGCAGCCAAGAACTGGGGGCCGCTGGAAACACCATATATTTT.